This T cell receptor (beta chain) was sequenced during a study of Graves' ophthalmopathy and Graves' hyperthyroidism. Overall study findings and caveats: Researchers report that a 13-signature model separated ophthalmopathy from stable hyperthyroidism, posting around 90% sensitivity and around 80% specificity.

Ophthalmopathy was moderately-to-severely active, CAS at least 3, NOSPECS at least 4, lasting under 3 months. Germline values: CDR1 MGHRA, CDR2 YSYEKL. This CDR3 spans 16 amino acids. The authors amplified TCR beta CDR3 regions from RNA transcripts. The library came from an HTBI-primed first-round RT-PCR and a second-round multiplex PCR. A single record per CDR3 protein comes from TCRdb applying MiXCR to the multiplex PCR reads. The profile shows about half a million distinct CDR3 sequences, around 14% of them singletons. This clonotype occurred many times. Its antigen is not known. Relative to the germline gene, one junction end is altered; a read error may explain this.

The chain recombines TRBV4-1 with TRBJ2-5; 12 positions match TRBD1. The receptor was derived from a woman in her 30s with Graves' ophthalmopathy. Sequencing was performed on blood. The CDR3 nucleotides read TGCGCCAGCAGCAAAGACCGGGACAGGGGGCGAGAGACCCAGTACTTC. This sequence encodes CASSKDRDRGRETQYF.